This is a list of T cell receptor beta chains from one sample in a study of Ad26.COV2.S vaccination and SARS-CoV-2 variants. The table came from immunoSEQ multiplex PCR; TCRdb's copy has only in-frame clones and leaves some out. The data contain 440,000 or so clones, 89% of them singletons. The material sequenced was peripheral blood, taken in a trial of Ad26.COV2.S vaccine versus placebo. The receptors shown here come from a person between 18 and 65 years old who received the Ad26.COV2.S COVID-19 vaccine or a placebo. The CDR3 runs from the conserved cysteine through the conserved F or W. The order of the fields is J gene, clone size, D gene, V gene, CDR3 DNA, CDR3 protein. The D gene is left open where the match is weak. Where a row states a size, it is once, few, many or the class of an expanded clone; other rows omit it.

TRBJ2-1 . TRBD2 TRBV19 TGTGCCAGTAGTCCCGCTAGCGGGGGGGACGATGAGCAGTTCTTC CASSPASGGDDEQFF
TRBJ2-1 . . TRBV29-1 TGCAGCGTTGAAGGACGGGCCCTCTACAATGAGCAGTTCTTC CSVEGRALYNEQFF
TRBJ1-6 . TRBD1 TRBV5-5 TGTGCCAGCAGCGCGAGAGACAGGGGCTCCTATAATTCACCCCTCCACTTT CASSARDRGSYNSPLHF
TRBJ1-2 . TRBD1 TRBV28 TGTGCCAGCAGACAGGGGAACTATGGCTACACCTTC CASRQGNYGYTF
TRBJ1-5 . . TRBV25-1 TGTGCCAGCAGTGAGGCAGGGTGGAATCAGCCCCAGCATTTT CASSEAGWNQPQHF
TRBJ2-1 . TRBD2 TRBV7-6 TGTGCCAGCAGCCCCAGGACTAGGAATGAGCAGTTCTTC CASSPRTRNEQFF
TRBJ2-7 . . TRBV7-9 TGTGCCAGCAGCTTAGTCCGGGACAACTACGAGCAGTACTTC CASSLVRDNYEQYF
TRBJ2-2 . TRBD2 TRBV5-1 TGCGCCAGCAGCTTGGCGCTAGCGGGCCGGGCCGGGGAGCTGTTTTTT CASSLALAGRAGELFF
TRBJ2-7 . TRBD2 TRBV15 TGTGCCACCAGCAGGATTGGGGGAGGGACTAGCTACGAGCAGTACTTC CATSRIGGGTSYEQYF
TRBJ2-7 once . TRBV30 TGTGCCTGGAGTGCCGGGGTCTCCTACGAGCAGTACTTC CAWSAGVSYEQYF
TRBJ2-1 . TRBD2 TRBV18 TGTGCCAGCTCGTCCCGGACTAGCGGGGGGCCGGGGAACCCTAATGAGCAGTTCTTC CASSSRTSGGPGNPNEQFF
TRBJ2-2 . . TRBV2 TGTGCCAGCAGGACGGACACCGGGGAGCTGTTTTTT CASRTDTGELFF
TRBJ1-2 . . TRBV25-1 TGTGCCAGCAGTGAAGGGCCGATAACTTTTATTCCCTATGGCTACACCTTC CASSEGPITFIPYGYTF
TRBJ2-7 . . TRBV19 TGTGCCAGTAGTATCAATCGGGGAGACGAGCAGTACTTC CASSINRGDEQYF
TRBJ1-2 . . TRBV2 TGTGCCAGCAGTGACAGGGTCTGTTTAGGCTACACCTTC CASSDRVCLGYTF
TRBJ1-5 . . TRBV19 TGTGCCAGTAGTATAGGGGATAGCAATCAGCCCCAGCATTTT CASSIGDSNQPQHF
TRBJ1-2 . . TRBV3-1/TRBV3-2 TGTGCCAGCAGCCAAGTGGCAGGGGAGGGCTATGGCTACACCTTC CASSQVAGEGYGYTF
TRBJ2-3 . . TRBV6-5 TGTGCCAGCAGTTATCTCGGACAGAGCACAGATACGCAGTATTTT CASSYLGQSTDTQYF
TRBJ2-2 . . TRBV9 TGTGCCAGCAGCCCTCGGGACTTAGGCACCGGGGAGCTGTTTTTT CASSPRDLGTGELFF
TRBJ2-7 . . TRBV5-1 TGCGCCAGCAGCTTGCGGCAAACAGTGTTTAACGAGCAGTACTTC CASSLRQTVFNEQYF
TRBJ2-7 . . TRBV5-6 TGTGCCAGCAGCTCTCCCGCGGCCTACGAGCAGTACTTC CASSSPAAYEQYF
TRBJ1-5 few . TRBV24-1 TGTGCCACCAGTGATCCGGGCCAACCTATAGATAGCAATCAGCCCCAGCATTTT CATSDPGQPIDSNQPQHF
TRBJ1-3 . . TRBV9 TGTGCCAGCAGCGTAGCTATAGACGATACCTCTGGAAACACCATATATTTT CASSVAIDDTSGNTIYF
TRBJ1-1 . TRBD1 TRBV5-4 TGTGCCAGCAGCAGGACAGGGGGAGGGAACACTGAAGCTTTCTTT CASSRTGGGNTEAFF
TRBJ2-7 . . TRBV29-1 TGCAGCGTTGGTCAGGCCTACGAGCAGTACTTC CSVGQAYEQYF
TRBJ2-2 few . TRBV9 TGTGCCAGCAGCGGAAGTCAGGGCCGGACCGGGGAGCTGTTTTTT CASSGSQGRTGELFF
TRBJ1-5 few . TRBV6-2/TRBV6-3 TGTGCCAGCAGTTACTCAAGGGGAGGTCAGCCCCAGCATTTT CASSYSRGGQPQHF
TRBJ1-5 . . TRBV27 TGTGCCAGCAGTTCCAGGGATAATAGCAATCAGCCCCAGCATTTT CASSSRDNSNQPQHF
TRBJ1-1 . . TRBV10-3 TGTGCCATCAGTGAGCTCATCAACACTGAAGCTTTCTTT CAISELINTEAFF
TRBJ2-1 . . TRBV2 TGTGCCAGCAGTGATACTAGCAATGAGCAGTTCTTC CASSDTSNEQFF
TRBJ2-7 . TRBD1 TRBV5-1 TGCGCCAGCAGCCCGGGGACAGGAGGGCCCTCCTACGAGCGTAAGCAGTACTTC CASSPGTGGPSYERKQYF
TRBJ1-1 . TRBD1 TRBV5-1 TGCGCCAGCAGCTTCGGGACAGCCACCAGGGACACTGAAGCTTTCTTT CASSFGTATRDTEAFF
TRBJ2-1 . TRBD2 TRBV5-1 TGCGCCAGCAGCACCGGGACTAGCTTTTTGAATGAGCAGTTCTTC CASSTGTSFLNEQFF
TRBJ2-7 . . TRBV7-2 TGTGCCAGCAGCTTAGTTTTCTCGGGGGCCCCCTACGAGCAGTACTTC CASSLVFSGAPYEQYF
TRBJ1-2 . . TRBV11-2 TGTGCCAGCAGCTCTTGGAGAGGGCCCTACTATGGCTACACCTTC CASSSWRGPYYGYTF
TRBJ1-1 . TRBD1 TRBV4-3 TGCGCCAGCAGCCAAGAGGGGGACAGGTTGAACACTGAAGCTTTCTTT CASSQEGDRLNTEAFF
TRBJ2-3 . TRBD2 TRBV6-4 TGTGCCAGCAGTGAAAAGCGGGAGAACACAGATACGCAGTATTTT CASSEKRENTDTQYF
TRBJ1-5 few . TRBV20-1 TGCAGTGCTAGTCGTCGGACCGCGACGGTCCAGCCCCAGCATTTT CSASRRTATVQPQHF
TRBJ2-7 few . TRBV19 TGTGCCAGTGTGGGAGGGGGAGGGCCCTACGAGCAGTACTTC CASVGGGGPYEQYF
TRBJ2-3 once TRBD2 TRBV23-1 TGCGCCAGCAGTCAACAACTCCCCCCTTCCACTAGCGGCAGGGGCACAGATACGCAGTATTTT CASSQQLPPSTSGRGTDTQYF
TRBJ2-7 . . TRBV7-8 TGTGCCAGCAGCTTAAACAGCAAAAACTACGAGCAGTACTTC CASSLNSKNYEQYF